These 18 T cell receptor beta chains were all obtained from the same sample, sequenced in a study of blood T cell repertoires in COVID-19. Clones were sequenced by immunoSEQ multiplex PCR, and TCRdb holds only the in-frame ones, with some missing. The repertoire consists of 55,000 to 75,000 clones, with roughly 77% occurring once and the leading ten covering approximately 40%. Material: peripheral blood. Receptors originate from a woman aged 65 to 85 with acute or convalescent COVID-19.

The rearrangement uses TRBV5-6 and TRBJ1-5; unclear D gene. CDR1 and CDR2 from the germline V gene are SGHDT and YYEEEE. This CDR3 has 15 amino acids. Trimming took off 4 bases at V and 0 bases at J, with 11 bases between the two ends. CDR3 amino acids: CASSQRRGSNQPQHF. In nucleotides, the CDR3 is TGTGCCAGCAGCCAGCGTCGTGGTAGCAATCAGCCCCAGCATTTT.

The chain has TRBV5-1 and TRBJ1-4; the D gene is possibly TRBD1 (5 bases). Trimming removed 4 bases from V and 2 bases from J, with 12 bases in between. Per the germline V gene, CDR1 is SGHRS and CDR2 is YFSETQ. This CDR3 contains 15 residues. CDR3 sequence (DNA): TGCGCCAGCAGCCTTGGGGAGGGGACTAATGAAAAACTGTTTTTT. Translating gives CASSLGEGTNEKLFF.

This chain connects TRBV20-1 to TRBJ1-5, with a weak D call TRBD1 (5 bases). Germline values: CDR1 DFQATT, CDR2 SNEGSKA (reference sequence). V lost 3 bases and J 2 bases, leaving 26 bases between the germline ends. The CDR3 spans 19 residues. The CDR3 sequence is CSASPLVGHLLGGNQPQHF. DNA of the CDR3: TGCAGTGCTAGTCCCTTAGTTGGACACCTCCTTGGGGGCAATCAGCCCCAGCATTTT.

The CDR3 sequence: CASSAGKGLQETQYF. For the CDR3, the DNA is TGTGCCAGCAGCGCAGGGAAAGGGCTTCAAGAGACCCAGTACTTC. The chain carries TRBV5-4 and TRBJ2-5, with D perhaps matching TRBD1 (5 bases). The CDR3 spans 15 residues. Germline lookup yields CDR1 SGHNT and CDR2 YYREEE (reference sequence). Trimming left V 4 bases short and J 2 bases short, with 15 bases between.

This clone was detected only once. This chain uses TRBV18 with TRBJ1-1, with 7 bases matching TRBD1. Unmatched junction bases numbered 16, after V lost 3 bases and J lost 3 bases. This CDR3 has 18 residues. In germline, CDR1 is KGHSH, CDR2 LQKENI. The CDR3 protein is CASSPFSRTGGWDTEAFF. The CDR3 DNA follows: TGTGCCAGCTCACCGTTTTCACGGACAGGCGGTTGGGACACTGAAGCTTTCTTT.

The table lists this clone with a few counts. The V call is TRBV5-8, the J call TRBJ1-1; D gene ambiguous. Trimming shortened V by 5 bases and J by 11 bases, and 7 bases separated the two germline ends. Germline CDR1 SGHTS, CDR2 YDEGEE. The CDR3 extends over 9 amino acids. The CDR3 here is CASRLEAFF. The CDR3 DNA reads as TGTGCCAGCAGACTCGAGGCTTTCTTT. Variable domain in full (rest from reference TRBV5-8 and TRBJ1-1): EAGVTQSPTHLIKTRGQQATLRCSPISGHTSVYWYQQALGLGLQFLLWYDEGEERNRGNFPPRFSGRQFPNYSSELNVNALELEDSALYLCASRLEAFFGQGTRLTVV.

The chain couples TRBV7-8 to TRBJ1-5; 8 positions match TRBD1. The germline V gene has CDR1 SGHVS and CDR2 FQNEAQ. Trimming cost V 1 base and J 7 bases; bases outside gene matches: 9. There are 16 residues in the CDR3. The CDR3 spells CASSLVAGGVVQPQHF. The CDR3 region has the DNA TGTGCCAGCAGCTTAGTGGCAGGGGGCGTTGTCCAGCCCCAGCATTTT.

This clone was observed once. The V gene is TRBV2, the J gene TRBJ1-5, with TRBD1 identical over 11 bases. The germline V gene encodes CDR1 SNHLY and CDR2 FYNNEI. The CDR3 extends over 16 amino acids. The junction had 5 bases not matched to a gene; V was cut back by 1 base and J by 6 bases. In DNA, the CDR3 is TGTGCCAGCAGTGAAGGGACAGGGGGCGTAGCTCAGCCCCAGCATTTT. Its translation: CASSEGTGGVAQPQHF.

This sequence joins TRBV11-2 and TRBJ2-2; possibly TRBD2 for D (5 bases). The CDR3 contains 15 residues. Trimming cost V 2 bases and J 5 bases, with 12 bases left between them. Germline V gene data show CDR1 as SGHAT and CDR2 as FQNNGV. CDR3 protein: CASSLTGLRTGELFF. The CDR3 nucleotides are TGTGCCAGCAGCTTAACGGGGTTAAGAACCGGGGAGCTGTTTTTT.

This clone has just a few counts. The rearrangement uses TRBV21-1 and TRBJ2-3; the table assigns TRBD1, which was not confirmed against the DNA. TRBV21-1 is flagged as a pseudogene. This CDR3 has 16 amino acids. The CDR3 DNA is TGTGCCAGCAGCAGCACAGGGAGAGAGGCCCCAGATACGCAGTATTTT. Translation gives CASSSTGREAPDTQYF.

In regard to this clone: Additional DNA sequences in this sample encode the identical CDR3. The rearrangement joins TRBV7-2 to TRBJ2-5; 10 bases line up with TRBD1. The J segment lost 5 bases and the V segment lost 6 bases, leaving 9 bases of the junction unmatched. This CDR3 contains 15 residues. Germline assignment: CDR1 SGHTA and CDR2 FQGNSA. For the CDR3, the DNA is TGTGCCAGCAGTTCTCCGGGACAGGGGTACGAGACCCAGTACTTC. Translation: CASSSPGQGYETQYF.

V gene TRBV21-1 combines with J gene TRBJ2-7; the table's D call, TRBD2, was not checked against the DNA. TRBV21-1 is assigned pseudogene status. The CDR3 has 15 amino acids. The CDR3 DNA reads TGTGCCAGCAGCAAATTGGGGACTTCACCAAGGGAGCAGTACTTC. It translates to CASSKLGTSPREQYF.

There are a few counts of this clone. The rearrangement joins TRBV19 to TRBJ1-4; a possible D gene is TRBD1 (5 bases). Germline CDR1 is LNHDA and CDR2 is SQIVND (reference sequence). This CDR3 has 15 amino acids. V lost 5 bases to trimming and J lost 1 base, with 11 bases between them. Written as DNA, the CDR3 is TGTGCCAGTAGTCCCCAGGGAAGAACTAATGAAAAACTGTTTTTT. Translated, it gives CASSPQGRTNEKLFF.

The chain employs TRBV19 and TRBJ1-3; the D is unclear. The CDR3 contains 14 residues. The ends were cut back, 8 bases at V and 0 bases at J, with 11 bases in the middle. Germline V CDR1 and CDR2: LNHDA, SQIVND (reference sequence). The CDR3, as DNA: TGTGCCAGTGCCGCAGGCCACTCTGGAAACACCATATATTTT. Translated, it gives CASAAGHSGNTIYF.

This clone was recorded only once. The genes are TRBV30 and TRBJ1-5; possible D gene TRBD1, 6 bases. CDR3 length: 14 amino acids. Germline V gives CDR1 GTSNPN, CDR2 SVGIG (reference sequence). The V and J ends lost 3 bases and 2 bases respectively, with 11 bases between them. Here the CDR3 reads CAWRAAGGNQPQHF. DNA of the CDR3: TGTGCCTGGAGAGCGGCAGGGGGCAATCAGCCCCAGCATTTT.

The rearrangement joins TRBV6-5 to TRBJ1-1; TRBD1 might be the D (6 bases). The CDR3 sequence is 13 residues long. Germline V gives CDR1 MNHEY, CDR2 SVGAGI. V shed 5 bases and J shed 4 bases, with 11 bases lying between them. CDR3 region: CASSRRGSTEAFF. In DNA form, the CDR3 reads TGTGCCAGCAGTCGAAGGGGGAGCACTGAAGCTTTCTTT.

The chain couples TRBV19 to TRBJ1-1; 7 nucleotides line up with TRBD1. In germline, CDR1 is LNHDA, CDR2 SQIVND (reference sequence). There are 14 residues in the CDR3. V lost 7 bases, J lost 0 bases, and 5 bases stayed unmatched. The CDR3 spells CASNPTGMNTEAFF. Written as DNA, the CDR3 is TGTGCCAGTAACCCGACAGGGATGAACACTGAAGCTTTCTTT.

The chain recombines TRBV5-1 with TRBJ1-3; 8 bases map to TRBD1. V lost 4 bases and J lost 8; bases outside the gene matches: 11. Germline assignment: CDR1 SGHRS and CDR2 YFSETQ. This CDR3 has 15 amino acids. The CDR3 protein is CASSLDRGPSDTIYF. Written as DNA, the CDR3 is TGCGCCAGCAGCCTAGACAGGGGACCGTCTGACACCATATATTTT.